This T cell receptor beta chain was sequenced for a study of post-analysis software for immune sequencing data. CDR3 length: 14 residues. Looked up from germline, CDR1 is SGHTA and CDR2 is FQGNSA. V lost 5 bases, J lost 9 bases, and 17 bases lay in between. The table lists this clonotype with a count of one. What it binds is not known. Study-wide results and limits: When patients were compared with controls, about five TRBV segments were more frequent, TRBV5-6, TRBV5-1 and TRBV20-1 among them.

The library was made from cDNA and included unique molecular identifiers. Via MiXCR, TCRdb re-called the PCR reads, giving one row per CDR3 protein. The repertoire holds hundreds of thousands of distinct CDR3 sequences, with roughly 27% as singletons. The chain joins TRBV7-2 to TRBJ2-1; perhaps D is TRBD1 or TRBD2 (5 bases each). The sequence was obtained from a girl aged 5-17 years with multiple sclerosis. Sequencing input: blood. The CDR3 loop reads CASSPGAASGEQFF. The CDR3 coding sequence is TGTGCCAGCAGCCCCGGGGCCGCAAGCGGTGAGCAGTTCTTC.